The rows below give T cell receptor beta chains drawn from one sample of a study of T cell repertoires in cytomegalovirus infection. Via MiXCR, TCRdb re-called the reads, giving one row per CDR3 protein. The data hold about a million distinct CDR3 sequences, with less than 35% observed a single time. These receptors' targets are unknown. The sequencing used cultured CD8+ T cells from PBMCs, collected from culture after CMV antigen stimulation. Receptors originate from a human donor in good health (CMV status not recorded). Some clones in this sample may be carry-over from other donors' samples. The CDR3 runs from the conserved cysteine through the conserved F or W. The D gene is left open where the match is weak. Size is stated for part of the rows, as once, few or many counts, or as a class when the clone is expanded.

TGTGCCAGCAGCGGGGGGACAGGGCCTGGCTACGAGCAGTACTTC | CASSGGTGPGYEQYF | TRBV9 | NA | TRBD1 | TRBJ2-7
TGTGCCAGCAGTTATCCTAGGGGTAGCGACAATGAGCAGTTCTTC | CASSYPRGSDNEQFF | TRBV12-3/TRBV12-4 | NA | NA | TRBJ2-1
TGCGCCAGCAGTGACTATCAGGGCGAAGAGACCCAGTACTTC | CASSDYQGEETQYF | TRBV10-1 | few | NA | TRBJ2-5
TGTGCCAGCAGCTTAGCTCGCGACAGGGTTCATGGCTACACCTTC | CASSLARDRVHGYTF | TRBV7-9 | few | TRBD1 | TRBJ1-2
TGTGCCAGCAGCGACCGGGACAGGGTTGATCAGCCCCAGCATTTT | CASSDRDRVDQPQHF | TRBV7-8 | few | TRBD1 | TRBJ1-5
TGTGCCAGCAGCTTAAGGGGTAACTACAATGAGCAGTTCTTC | CASSLRGNYNEQFF | TRBV11-1 | many | NA | TRBJ2-1
TGTGCCAGCACCAAAGGGTCCTCCACCCAAGAGACCCTGTACTTC | CASTKGSSTQETLYF | TRBV7-6 | NA | NA | TRBJ2-5
TGTGCCAGCAGTGGCTTAAATCAGCCCCAGCATTTT | CASSGLNQPQHF | TRBV6-1 | many | NA | TRBJ1-5
TGTGCCAGCAGTTTACGCGACCTCCTGACAGCCTACAATGAGCAGTTCTTC | CASSLRDLLTAYNEQFF | TRBV28 | NA | NA | TRBJ2-1
TGTGCCAGCAGTTACCCCACGAGCTACCAAAGGGCAGATACGCAGTATTTT | CASSYPTSYQRADTQYF | TRBV6-2/TRBV6-3 | few | NA | TRBJ2-3
TGTGCCAGCAGCCAAAGCGGGCGCCCATTCACAGATACGCAGTATTTT | CASSQSGRPFTDTQYF | TRBV27 | few | NA | TRBJ2-3
TGTGCCAGCAGCCCAAGCACGGATAACTATGGCTACACCTTC | CASSPSTDNYGYTF | TRBV7-9 | few | NA | TRBJ1-2
TGTGCCAGCTCACCGGCAGGGGCAGATACGCAGTATTTT | CASSPAGADTQYF | TRBV18 | NA | NA | TRBJ2-3
TGTGCCAGCAGTTACCCGACTAGCGGGGGAGAGACCCAGTACTTC | CASSYPTSGGETQYF | TRBV6-8 | NA | TRBD2 | TRBJ2-5
TGTGCCAGCGGCCGAGACAGTAACACCGGGGAGCTGTTTTTT | CASGRDSNTGELFF | TRBV27 | few | NA | TRBJ2-2
TGTGCTAGTGGTTTCTCATCCGGGACCAAAGAGAATTCTAACTATGGCTACACCTTC | CASGFSSGTKENSNYGYTF | TRBV12-5 | few | NA | TRBJ1-2
TGTGCCGGCTCTTTGGGGCTACAGTACCAAGAGACCCAGTACTTC | CAGSLGLQYQETQYF | TRBV7-9 | few | NA | TRBJ2-5
TGTGCCAGCAGTTTAGGTGGTTGGTCTAATGAAAAACTGTTTTTT | CASSLGGWSNEKLFF | TRBV27 | NA | NA | TRBJ1-4
TGTGCCAGCAGCTTAGAGGTTGTAATCTCGGGCACCGGGGAGCTGTTTTTT | CASSLEVVISGTGELFF | TRBV7-4 | NA | NA | TRBJ2-2
TGCAGTGCGAGGGACAGGGAACGGGGCATCTATGGCTACACCTTC | CSARDRERGIYGYTF | TRBV20-1 | NA | TRBD1 | TRBJ1-2
TGTGCCAGTAAGAGGGGGTATTCACCCCTCCACTTT | CASKRGYSPLHF | TRBV19 | many | NA | TRBJ1-6
TGTGCCAGCAGCTTGCCCAGGGACAGTACCTGGTATGGCTACACCTTC | CASSLPRDSTWYGYTF | TRBV7-9 | NA | TRBD1 | TRBJ1-2
TGTGCCAGCAGCTTAACTGGCGGGGGAGCCCCCAATGAGCAGTTCTTC | CASSLTGGGAPNEQFF | TRBV7-3 | few | TRBD2 | TRBJ2-1
TGTGTCAGCAGCCCCTTTGGGTGGAGACATGGCTACACCTTC | CVSSPFGWRHGYTF | TRBV6-5 | NA | NA | TRBJ1-2
TGTGCCAGCAGCTTGGTAGGGGGCACAGGCAATCAGCCCCAGCATTTT | CASSLVGGTGNQPQHF | TRBV5-5 | NA | TRBD1 | TRBJ1-5
TGTGCCATCAGTGTTAAAGCAGGGAACACTGAAGCTTTCTTT | CAISVKAGNTEAFF | TRBV10-3 | NA | NA | TRBJ1-1
TGTGCCAGCAGTTACGGGCCCCTCGGTGAGCAGTTCTTC | CASSYGPLGEQFF | TRBV6-8 | NA | NA | TRBJ2-1
TGTGCCAGCAGCTTGGGAAGGAGGGGCTACACCTTC | CASSLGRRGYTF | TRBV11-2 | few | NA | TRBJ1-2
TGTGCCAGCAGCTTAGCAAGAGGGTCAGGGGAGACCCAGTACTTC | CASSLARGSGETQYF | TRBV7-8 | NA | NA | TRBJ2-5
TGTGCCATCAGTGAGAGGACAACAATTGCCACAGATACGCAGTATTTT | CAISERTTIATDTQYF | TRBV10-3 | few | NA | TRBJ2-3
TGTGCCAGCGGGGTAGGGAATGTTAAGGGCTACACCTTC | CASGVGNVKGYTF | TRBV27 | many | NA | TRBJ1-2
TGTTCCAGCAGCCTAGGGACAGGGGGTCACAATGAGCAGTTCTTC | CSSSLGTGGHNEQFF | TRBV7-8 | NA | TRBD1 | TRBJ2-1
TGTGCCAGCAGTCCGGCCACTTATAATTCACCCCTCCACTTT | CASSPATYNSPLHF | TRBV27 | NA | NA | TRBJ1-6
TGTGCCAGCAGCTTAGTCCAAAACTCCTACAATGAGCAGTTCTTC | CASSLVQNSYNEQFF | TRBV7-2 | many | NA | TRBJ2-1
TGTGCCAGCAGTTCGACCCCCTCGAGAAATGAGCAGTTCTTC | CASSSTPSRNEQFF | TRBV27 | NA | NA | TRBJ2-1
TGTGCCAGCAGCGTATCCGAGGACAGGGGACACTACAATGAGCAGTTCTTC | CASSVSEDRGHYNEQFF | TRBV9 | NA | TRBD1 | TRBJ2-1
TGTGCCATCAGTGAGTCGAGCAGGGGGCCGGAGCTGTTTTTT | CAISESSRGPELFF | TRBV10-3 | NA | TRBD1 | TRBJ2-2
TGCAGCGCCTCGGGCGGGGTTGTGGTCGAGAACTATGGCTACACCTTC | CSASGGVVVENYGYTF | TRBV20-1 | NA | NA | TRBJ1-2
TGTGCCAGTGGAAGGGACTTATCCTACGAGCAGTACTTC | CASGRDLSYEQYF | TRBV5-4 | few | NA | TRBJ2-7
TGTGCCAGCAGTGAAGCTAGTGGACAGGGCCTGGATGGCTACACCTTC | CASSEASGQGLDGYTF | TRBV2 | NA | TRBD1 | TRBJ1-2
TGCAGTGCTAAGCCAGAGGGTCCCCACTTT | CSAKPEGPHF | TRBV20-1 | NA | NA | TRBJ1-6
TGCGCCAGCAGCCATACGAGACAGGGTAGCACAGATACGCAGTATTTT | CASSHTRQGSTDTQYF | TRBV5-1 | NA | TRBD1 | TRBJ2-3
TGTGCCAGCAGCCGACAGGGGAGGGTTGTTCATGAAAAACTGTTTTTT | CASSRQGRVVHEKLFF | TRBV12-3/TRBV12-4 | NA | TRBD1 | TRBJ1-4
TGTGCCAGCTCACCCGAAAGACAGGGGGCACCCGAGCAGTACTTC | CASSPERQGAPEQYF | TRBV18 | NA | TRBD1 | TRBJ2-7
TGCGCCAGCAGCGGTGGGACAGGGTATGACTACAATGAGCAGTTCTTC | CASSGGTGYDYNEQFF | TRBV5-1 | NA | TRBD1 | TRBJ2-1
TGTGCCAGCAGTGAAAATTTCGGGACAGGGAGTTCACCCCTCCACTTT | CASSENFGTGSSPLHF | TRBV2 | NA | TRBD1 | TRBJ1-6
TGTGCCAGTACCTTCGCGGGAGAAGAGACCCAGTACTTC | CASTFAGEETQYF | TRBV7-9 | NA | TRBD2 | TRBJ2-5
TGTGCCAGCGCCGGGGGGGGCCTTACAGATACGCAGTATTTT | CASAGGGLTDTQYF | TRBV7-9 | NA | TRBD2 | TRBJ2-3
TGTGCCAGCAGTTCCACCCCGGACAGGGGAGCTTTCTTT | CASSSTPDRGAFF | TRBV7-9 | NA | TRBD1 | TRBJ1-1
TGTGCCAGCAGCTCGCGACGGGACAGGGGAAACACCGGGGAGCTGTTTTTT | CASSSRRDRGNTGELFF | TRBV7-9 | few | TRBD1 | TRBJ2-2
TGTGCCAGCAGTTTCCGTACAGCGACCGGACTAGCGGGATCAGAGCAGTTCTTC | CASSFRTATGLAGSEQFF | TRBV27 | few | TRBD2 | TRBJ2-1
TGTGCCAGTACTAGTACCTCGCTCTACCGGACAGGGGAAAGAGATACGCAGTATTTT | CASTSTSLYRTGERDTQYF | TRBV19 | few | TRBD1 | TRBJ2-3
TGTGCCACCAGCAGAGAGGGTAGGAATCAGCCCCAGCATTTT | CATSREGRNQPQHF | TRBV15 | few | NA | TRBJ1-5
TGTGCCAGTACAGGGAGGGCATATAGCAATCAGCCCCAGCATTTT | CASTGRAYSNQPQHF | TRBV19 | few | NA | TRBJ1-5
TGTGCCAGCAGCCTTTCCCTAGCGGGGGGGTCGGGTGAGCAGTTCTTC | CASSLSLAGGSGEQFF | TRBV9 | NA | TRBD2 | TRBJ2-1
TGTGCCAGCAGCTCGACTAGCGGGGGGCAAGAGACCCAGTACTTC | CASSSTSGGQETQYF | TRBV7-9 | many | TRBD2 | TRBJ2-5
TGCAGTGCAAGGCTCGGACAGGGGCACTTCTATGGCTACACCTTC | CSARLGQGHFYGYTF | TRBV20-1 | NA | TRBD1 | TRBJ1-2
TGTGCCAGCAGTTTAGTGGGGGGCGAGAATGAGCAGTTCTTC | CASSLVGGENEQFF | TRBV27 | NA | NA | TRBJ2-1
TGTGCCAGCAGTGAAGGCCAGGTACCCGGGGAGCTGTTTTTT | CASSEGQVPGELFF | TRBV2 | NA | NA | TRBJ2-2
TGCGCCAGCGACCCGGGGGGCAATCCTGGCTACACCTTC | CASDPGGNPGYTF | TRBV10-2 | NA | NA | TRBJ1-2